One and the same sample provided the 17 T cell receptor beta chains below, sequenced in a study of cytomegalovirus exposure and HLA in healthy donors. The PCR made use of 60 Vbeta and 13 Jbeta primers. This table comes from immunoSEQ multiplex PCR, and its TCRdb copy is limited to in-frame clones, with some not included. This sample has some 150,000 clones, with approximately 80% found just once. Sample: PBMCs. These receptors originate from a man under 40 in good health and CMV-seropositive.

This rearrangement joins TRBV30 to TRBJ2-3; maybe TRBD2 (5 bases). CDR1 and CDR2 from the germline V gene are GTSNPN and SVGIG (reference sequence). CDR3 size: 12 residues. V was pared by 2 bases and J by 7 bases, with 10 bases between. CDR3 loop: CAWSPPGNTQYF. The CDR3 nucleotides read TGTGCCTGGAGTCCTCCGGGAAATACGCAGTATTTT.

This clone was recorded only once. The rearrangement joins TRBV6-5 to TRBJ2-5, with a tentative D call TRBD2 (5 bases). V gave up 7 bases and J gave up 4 bases, with 7 bases separating them. Per germline, CDR1 MNHEY and CDR2 SVGAGI. The CDR3 sequence is 11 residues long. The CDR3 DNA sequence: TGTGCCAGCACCCGGGGAGAGACCCAGTACTTC. Its protein is CASTRGETQYF.

This clone appeared once. The chain combines TRBV4-3 with TRBJ2-3; 8 nucleotides line up with TRBD2. Trimming removed 0 bases from V and 7 bases from J; junction bases left unmatched: 12. In germline, CDR1 is LGHNA, CDR2 YSLEER. The CDR3 spans 17 residues. Written as DNA, the CDR3 is TGCGCCAGCAGCCAAGATCGGGAGGGGTGGGCACAGAATACGCAGTATTTT. Translated, it gives CASSQDREGWAQNTQYF.

The chain has TRBV5-8 and TRBJ2-3; weak D call: TRBD1 (6 bases). Germline CDR1 SGHTS, CDR2 YDEGEE. Trimming pared 0 bases from V and 5 bases from J, leaving 10 bases between. The CDR3 runs 14 residues. CDR3 coding DNA: TGTGCCAGCAGCTTGGACAGGGTGTTAGATACGCAGTATTTT. The encoded protein is CASSLDRVLDTQYF. The full variable domain, with the rest looked up from reference TRBV5-8 and TRBJ2-3, is EAGVTQSPTHLIKTRGQQATLRCSPISGHTSVYWYQQALGLGLQFLLWYDEGEERNRGNFPPRFSGRQFPNYSSELNVNALELEDSALYLCASSLDRVLDTQYFGPGTRLTVL.

The CDR3: CASSPRDSGTEAFF. In DNA form, the CDR3 reads TGTGCCAGCAGCCCCCGAGACTCCGGGACTGAAGCTTTCTTT. V is TRBV7-9 and J is TRBJ1-1, with unresolved D. V was cut by 5 bases and J by 5 bases, with 15 bases left in between. CDR1 and CDR2 from the germline V gene are SEHNR and FQNEAQ (reference sequence). This CDR3 region has 14 residues.

The chain links TRBV5-8 to TRBJ2-2; D is undetermined. V lost 1 base, J lost 0 bases, and 4 bases lay in between. This CDR3 contains 14 residues. Germline V gene data show CDR1 as SGHTS and CDR2 as YDEGEE. DNA for the CDR3: TGTGCCAGCAGCTTGTATGCGAACACCGGGGAGCTGTTTTTT. Amino acids: CASSLYANTGELFF.

V gene TRBV6-5 combines with J gene TRBJ2-2; weak D call: TRBD2 (5 bases). The V gene's germline CDR1 is MNHEY and CDR2 SVGAGI. The V end lost 8 bases, the J end lost 6 bases, and 19 bases lay between the germline ends. The CDR3 length is 15 residues. DNA of the CDR3: TGTGCCAGCCTTAACCCGGCCGGGCGGGCCGGGGAGCTGTTTTTT. It yields the protein CASLNPAGRAGELFF.

V gene TRBV27 combines with J gene TRBJ2-3, with 7 bases lining up with TRBD2. This CDR3 has 14 residues. CDR1 MNHEY and CDR2 SMNVEV come from the germline V gene (reference sequence). The V gene end was trimmed by 3 bases and the J gene end by 0 bases; junction bases not matched to a gene: 0. This CDR3 reads CASSFSGSTDTQYF. CDR3 DNA: TGTGCCAGCAGTTTTAGCGGGAGCACAGATACGCAGTATTTT.

The chain recombines TRBV30 with TRBJ1-2; D gene uncertain. The V gene's germline CDR1 is GTSNPN and CDR2 SVGIG (reference sequence). The ends were cut back, 4 bases at V and 0 bases at J, with 9 bases in the middle. The CDR3 covers 13 residues. The DNA of the CDR3 is TGTGCCTGGAACGGCGGAGCTAACTATGGCTACACCTTC. It yields the protein CAWNGGANYGYTF.

This clone was counted only a few times. This chain connects TRBV4-2 to TRBJ1-3, with D hard to call. Trimming shortened V by 1 base and J by 4 bases, and 14 bases separated the two germline ends. The CDR3 has 16 amino acids. Germline V CDR1 and CDR2: LGHNA, YNFKEQ. The CDR3 DNA reads as TGTGCCAGCAGCCAAGTTACGGCAGAGGCAGGAAACACCATATATTTT. This gives the protein CASSQVTAEAGNTIYF.

A single count supports this clone. This chain connects TRBV28 to TRBJ2-3; D is uncertain. V lost 6 bases and J 5 bases, leaving 6 bases between the germline ends. CDR1 MDHEN and CDR2 SYDVKM come from the germline V gene. The CDR3 contains 11 residues. CDR3 sequence (DNA): TGTGCCAGCAGCCCCTTAGATACGCAGTATTTT. Protein product: CASSPLDTQYF.

In the case of this clone: Compared with germline, one end of the junction differs, possibly owing to a read error. The rearrangement links TRBV7-9 to TRBJ1-6; D gene ambiguous. Germline V gene data show CDR1 as SEHNR and CDR2 as FQNEAQ (reference sequence). The CDR3 is 18 amino acids. CDR3 sequence reads: CSSSAARGSRSYNSPLHF. The CDR3 region has the DNA TGTTCCAGCAGCGCTGCCCGGGGAAGTAGGTCCTATAATTCACCCCTCCACTTT.

The sample holds one count of this clone. The rearrangement joins TRBV5-1 to TRBJ2-5; a possible D gene is TRBD2 (5 bases). Per the germline V gene, CDR1 is SGHRS and CDR2 is YFSETQ. The V end lost 2 bases, the J end lost 2 bases, and 7 bases lay between the germline ends. CDR3 length equals 13 residues. In nucleotides, the CDR3 is TGCGCCAGCAGCTTTGGCGGGCAAGAGACCCAGTACTTC. As protein: CASSFGGQETQYF.

The gene calls are TRBV4-1 and TRBJ2-4; 8 nucleotides match TRBD1. J lost 5 bases, V lost 4 bases, and 13 bases had no gene match. In germline, CDR1 is MGHRA, CDR2 YSYEKL. CDR3 length: 17 amino acids. The DNA for the CDR3 is TGCGCCAGCAGCCTAAGCATCCAGGTGACAGGGGAAAACATTCAGTACTTC. Amino acids: CASSLSIQVTGENIQYF.

The chain's CDR3 is CATNPGRANTEAFF. CDR3 bases: TGTGCCACCAACCCGGGGAGGGCCAACACTGAAGCTTTCTTT. The genes are TRBV15 and TRBJ1-1; no reliable D call. Germline CDR1 is LNHNV and CDR2 is YYDKDF (reference sequence). CDR3 length equals 14 residues. V shed 7 bases and J shed 2 bases, with 14 bases lying between them. The variable domain in full, completed from reference TRBV15 and TRBJ1-1, reads DAMVIQNPRYQVTQFGKPVTLSCSQTLNHNVMYWYQQKSSQAPKLLFHYYDKDFNNEADTPDNFQSRRPNTSFCFLDIRSPGLGDTAMYLCATNPGRANTEAFFGQGTRLTVV.

This chain uses TRBV4-1 with TRBJ2-2, with 9 nucleotides matching TRBD2. Germline assignment: CDR1 MGHRA and CDR2 YSYEKL. This CDR3 contains 17 residues. Trimming removed 5 bases from V and 4 bases from J; junction bases left unmatched: 11. As DNA, the CDR3 is TGCGCCAGCAGCGTTGGTGTAGCGGGAGTCGGCACCGGGGAGCTGTTTTTT. Protein sequence: CASSVGVAGVGTGELFF.

This rearrangement joins TRBV2 to TRBJ2-7; 8 nucleotides match TRBD1. The CDR3 is made up of 20 amino acids. J gave up 0 bases and V 8 bases, and 24 bases lay outside the gene matches. Germline V gives CDR1 SNHLY, CDR2 FYNNEI. The DNA of the CDR3 is TGTGCCAGCGGATGGAGGGGGGAGGCCCATCCGGGACAGGTCTCCTACGAGCAGTACTTC. This codes for CASGWRGEAHPGQVSYEQYF.